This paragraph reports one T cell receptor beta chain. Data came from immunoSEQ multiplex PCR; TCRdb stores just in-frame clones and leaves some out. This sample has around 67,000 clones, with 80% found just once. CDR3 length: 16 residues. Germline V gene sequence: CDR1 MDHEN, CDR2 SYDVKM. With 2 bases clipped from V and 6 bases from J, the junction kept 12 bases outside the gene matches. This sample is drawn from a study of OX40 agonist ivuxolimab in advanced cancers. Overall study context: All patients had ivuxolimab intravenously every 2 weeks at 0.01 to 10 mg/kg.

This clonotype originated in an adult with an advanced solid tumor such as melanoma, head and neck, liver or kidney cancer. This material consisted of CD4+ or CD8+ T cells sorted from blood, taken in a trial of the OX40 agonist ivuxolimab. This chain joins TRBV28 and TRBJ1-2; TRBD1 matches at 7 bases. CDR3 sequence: CASSLPGPGTAHGYTF. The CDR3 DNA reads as TGTGCCAGCAGTTTACCCGGGCCCGGGACAGCTCATGGCTACACCTTC.